The 18 T cell receptor beta chains below were found in one sample sequenced in a study of vaccination effects on CD4 cells after COVID-19. Around day 10 of culture, CD4+ T cells were separated out. The antigens for these receptors are not known. Profiled with immunoSEQ multiplex PCR; TCRdb holds only in-frame clones, not every one. The table records 25,000 to 30,000 clones, roughly two thirds of them present only once. Sequencing was performed on CD4+ T cells from PBMCs cultured without peptide, taken before COVID-19 vaccination. The receptors stem from a human donor who received a COVID-19 vaccine.

This clone was seen more than once but under ten times. The J gene is TRBJ2-7, the V gene TRBV25-1; 9 positions agree with TRBD1. From germline, CDR1 is MGHDK and CDR2 SYGVNS. The CDR3 is 13 residues long. With V trimmed by 6 bases and J by 1 base, 1 base remained unmatched. CDR3 DNA: TGTGCCAGCAGGACAGGGGGATCCTACGAGCAGTACTTC. Its protein is CASRTGGSYEQYF.

This clone was observed a few times. V gene TRBV6-6 combines with J gene TRBJ1-5; possibly TRBD1 for D (5 bases). Trimming removed 4 bases from V and 1 base from J, with 8 bases in between. Looked up from germline, CDR1 is MNHNY and CDR2 is SVGAGI (reference sequence). CDR3 length equals 14 residues. DNA for the CDR3: TGTGCCAGCAGTTTGACAGCGAGCAATCAGCCCCAGCATTTT. Encoded protein: CASSLTASNQPQHF.

The V call is TRBV4-1, the J call TRBJ1-1; D is uncertain. From germline, CDR1 is MGHRA and CDR2 YSYEKL. Deletions cut 4 bases from V and 1 base from J, with 16 bases between. This CDR3 comprises 16 residues. As DNA, the CDR3 is TGCGCCAGCAGCCCGGATACGAAGTCGGGGAACACTGAAGCTTTCTTT. As protein: CASSPDTKSGNTEAFF.

The J gene is TRBJ2-2, the V gene TRBV10-3, with 15 bases that match TRBD2. Germline loops: CDR1 ENHRY, CDR2 SYGVKD. This CDR3 comprises 16 residues. V trimming: 9 bases; J trimming: 7 bases; junction bases outside the gene matches: 9. Written as DNA, the CDR3 is TGTGCCATAAGAGGACTAGCGGGAGGGCCCTACGGGGAGCTGTTTTTT. This translates into CAIRGLAGGPYGELFF.

This clone has just a few counts. The J gene is TRBJ1-1, the V gene TRBV4-1; D unclear. The germline V gene has CDR1 MGHRA and CDR2 YSYEKL. Between the trimmed V and J ends, which lost 4 bases and 6 bases, there was a span of 6 bases. The CDR3 is 11 amino acids. CDR3 nucleotide sequence: TGCGCCAGCAGCCGGGCAGCTGAAGCTTTCTTT. This sequence encodes CASSRAAEAFF.

The chain uses TRBV5-4 and TRBJ1-3; D remains ambiguous. Germline lookup yields CDR1 SGHNT and CDR2 YYREEE (reference sequence). The CDR3 is 13 amino acids. V dropped 0 bases and J dropped 1 base, with 2 bases sitting between them. This CDR3 reads CASSLESGNTIYF. The CDR3 DNA sequence: TGTGCCAGCAGCTTGGAATCTGGAAACACCATATATTTT.

The chain carries TRBV10-3 and TRBJ1-4; unclear D gene. The germline gives CDR1 ENHRY, CDR2 SYGVKD. The CDR3 covers 16 residues. Trimming took 0 bases from V and 7 from J, leaving 15 bases between them. The CDR3 DNA reads as TGTGCCATCAGTGAGTCTGAGGTCGGTTTTCGTGAAAAACTGTTTTTT. It yields the protein CAISESEVGFREKLFF.

This clone occurred once. The chain has TRBV11-1 and TRBJ2-7, with 7 nucleotides matching TRBD1. V lost 2 bases, J lost 2 bases, and 6 bases stayed unmatched. The CDR3 spans 15 residues. Germline CDR1 reads SGHAT; CDR2 reads FQDESV (reference sequence). This CDR3 reads CASSLLGGQPYEQYF. CDR3 DNA: TGTGCCAGCAGCTTACTAGGGGGCCAGCCCTACGAGCAGTACTTC.

The rearrangement uses TRBV7-9 and TRBJ1-1; D unclear. The CDR3 sequence is 13 residues long. Germline lookup yields CDR1 SEHNR and CDR2 FQNEAQ (reference sequence). Trimming removed 5 bases from V and 3 bases from J, with 10 bases in between. DNA for the CDR3: TGTGCCAGCAGCCTAGGGTATTACACTGAAGCTTTCTTT. This sequence encodes CASSLGYYTEAFF.

The J gene is TRBJ2-1, the V gene TRBV19, with D unresolved. The CDR3 consists of 12 residues. CDR1 and CDR2 (germline): LNHDA, SQIVND (reference sequence). V dropped 5 bases and J dropped 15 bases, with 17 bases sitting between them. CDR3 loop: CASSLMTGPPFF. The DNA for the CDR3 is TGTGCCAGTAGTCTGATGACCGGGCCGCCGTTCTTC.

Only a few counts were recorded for this clone. This chain joins TRBV5-5 and TRBJ1-4, with no clear D. Trimming stripped 0 bases from V and 7 bases from J, with 19 bases between. This CDR3 contains 17 residues. CDR1 and CDR2 (germline): SGHKS, YYEKEE (reference sequence). Here the CDR3 reads CASSLASPPHSGEKLFF. DNA of the CDR3: TGTGCCAGCAGCTTGGCATCACCCCCGCACTCGGGTGAAAAACTGTTTTTT.

This rearrangement joins TRBV10-3 to TRBJ1-1; D uncertain. Germline values: CDR1 ENHRY, CDR2 SYGVKD. Trimming took 5 bases from V and 2 from J, leaving 18 bases between them. This CDR3 comprises 16 residues. The CDR3 reads CAISPSSSSRNTEAFF. CDR3 coding DNA: TGTGCCATCAGTCCCTCCTCATCGAGTAGAAACACTGAAGCTTTCTTT.

This clone appeared a few times. V and J are TRBV7-8 and TRBJ2-5; maybe TRBD2 (6 bases). The CDR3 consists of 14 residues. Germline CDR1 is SGHVS and CDR2 is FQNEAQ. V was shortened by 8 bases and J by 5 bases, with 18 bases between the two germline ends. For the CDR3, the DNA is TGTGCCAGCGGCCCCGGGGCACGGGGGGAGACCCAGTACTTC. The encoded protein is CASGPGARGETQYF.

V is TRBV6-4 and J is TRBJ1-2; D is perhaps TRBD1 (6 bases). V lost 5 bases to trimming and J lost 3 bases, with 13 bases between them. Per the germline V gene, CDR1 is MRHNA and CDR2 is SNTAGT. CDR3 length: 14 residues. For the CDR3, the DNA is TGTGCCAGCAGTCTCATAGGGGGAGACTATGGCTACACCTTC. It codes for CASSLIGGDYGYTF.

The V gene is TRBV5-5, the J gene TRBJ2-5; D is perhaps TRBD1 or TRBD2 (5 bases each). Trimming pared 4 bases from V and 1 base from J, leaving 14 bases between. Looked up from germline, CDR1 is SGHKS and CDR2 is YYEKEE (reference sequence). The CDR3 covers 15 residues. CDR3 sequence (DNA): TGTGCCAGCAGCAGACGGGGCGTAGTCCAAGAGACCCAGTACTTC. This encodes CASSRRGVVQETQYF.

The V and J genes are TRBV21-1 and TRBJ1-2; TRBD1 is the table's D call and was not checked against the DNA. TRBV21-1 is a documented pseudogene. The CDR3 extends over 11 amino acids. This chain's CDR3 is CASGQGDGYTF. The CDR3 DNA follows: TGTGCCAGCGGACAGGGAGATGGCTACACCTTC.

This clone has a handful of counts. The chain joins TRBV24-1 to TRBJ2-7; no clear D gene. The germline V gene encodes CDR1 KGHDR and CDR2 SFDVKD. CDR3 length: 15 residues. Trimming shortened V by 4 bases and J by 0 bases, and 12 bases separated the two germline ends. CDR3 DNA: TGTGCCACCAGTGAGCCCTGGTCCAGCTCCTACGAGCAGTACTTC. The encoded protein is CATSEPWSSSYEQYF.

The gene calls are TRBV9 and TRBJ1-3; D gene ambiguous. Trimming shortened V by 1 base and J by 0 bases, and 11 bases separated the two germline ends. CDR3 length equals 16 residues. Germline V CDR1 and CDR2: SGDLS, YYNGEE. CDR3 nucleotides: TGTGCCAGCAGCGTATCTTCGGGCTCCTCTGGAAACACCATATATTTT. This gives the protein CASSVSSGSSGNTIYF.